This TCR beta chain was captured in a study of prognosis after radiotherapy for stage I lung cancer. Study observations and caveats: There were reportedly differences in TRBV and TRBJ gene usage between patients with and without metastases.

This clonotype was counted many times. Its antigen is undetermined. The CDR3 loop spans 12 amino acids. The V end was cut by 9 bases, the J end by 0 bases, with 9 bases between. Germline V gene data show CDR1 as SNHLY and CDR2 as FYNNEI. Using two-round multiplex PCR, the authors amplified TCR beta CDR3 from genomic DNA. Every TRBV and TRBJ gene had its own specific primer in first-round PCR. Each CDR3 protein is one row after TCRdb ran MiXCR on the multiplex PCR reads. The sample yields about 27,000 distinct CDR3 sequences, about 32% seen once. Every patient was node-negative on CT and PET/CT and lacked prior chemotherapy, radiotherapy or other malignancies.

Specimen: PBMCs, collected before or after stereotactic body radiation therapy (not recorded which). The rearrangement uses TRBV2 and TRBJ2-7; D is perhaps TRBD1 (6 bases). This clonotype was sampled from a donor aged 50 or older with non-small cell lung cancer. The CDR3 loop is CARRDTSYEQYF. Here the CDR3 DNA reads TGTGCCAGGAGGGACACCTCCTACGAGCAGTACTTC.